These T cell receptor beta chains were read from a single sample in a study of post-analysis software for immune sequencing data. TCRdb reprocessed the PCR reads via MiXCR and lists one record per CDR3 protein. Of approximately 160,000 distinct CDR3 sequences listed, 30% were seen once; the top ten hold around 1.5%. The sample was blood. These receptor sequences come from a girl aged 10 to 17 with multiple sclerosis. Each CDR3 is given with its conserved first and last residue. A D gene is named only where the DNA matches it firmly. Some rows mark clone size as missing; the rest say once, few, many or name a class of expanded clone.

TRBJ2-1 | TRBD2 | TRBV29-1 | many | TGCAGCGTTGGATGGCTAGCGGGAGGCAATGAGCAGTTCTTC | CSVGWLAGGNEQFF
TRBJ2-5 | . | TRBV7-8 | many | TGTGCCAGCAGCTTAGTTAGGAGTAGCGCCCAAGAGACCCAGTACTTC | CASSLVRSSAQETQYF
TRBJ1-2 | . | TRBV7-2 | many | TGTGCCAGCAGCTACCTAGGCGCCACGGACTATGGCTACACCTTC | CASSYLGATDYGYTF
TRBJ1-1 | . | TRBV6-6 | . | TGTGCCAGCGTTCGGGGAGACCTTGAAGCTTTCTTT | CASVRGDLEAFF
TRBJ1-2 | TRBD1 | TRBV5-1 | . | TGCGCCAGCAGCAAACCGGGACAGGGGAACTATGGCTACACCTTC | CASSKPGQGNYGYTF
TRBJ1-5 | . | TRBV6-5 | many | TGTGCCAGTAGTCCGGACGATGGACAGATCAATCAGCCCCAGCATTTT | CASSPDDGQINQPQHF
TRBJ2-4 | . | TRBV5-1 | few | TGCGCCAGCAGCTTGATTCCAGGGTGGTCGGCCAAAAACATTCAGTACTTC | CASSLIPGWSAKNIQYF
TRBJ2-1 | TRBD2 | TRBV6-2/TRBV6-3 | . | TGTGCCAGCAGTGGGGCTAGCGGTTACAATGAGCAGTTCTTC | CASSGASGYNEQFF
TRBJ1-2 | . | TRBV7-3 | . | TGTGCCAGCAGCCCCCGGCCTATTGCTGGGTACACCTTC | CASSPRPIAGYTF
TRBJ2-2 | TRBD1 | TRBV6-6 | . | TGTGCCAGCAGTACACAGGGGGCGAACACCGGGGAGCTGTTTTTT | CASSTQGANTGELFF
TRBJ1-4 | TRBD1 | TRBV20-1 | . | TGCAGTGCTTACACAGGGGAGGAAAAACTGTTTTTT | CSAYTGEEKLFF
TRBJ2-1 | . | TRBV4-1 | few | TGCGCCAGCAGCCAAAGGTCGGAGGTTGGGTATGAGCAGTTCTTC | CASSQRSEVGYEQFF
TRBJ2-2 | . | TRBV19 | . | TGTGCCAGTAGGCGACAGGGAGGGGACACCGGGGTGCTGTTTTTT | CASRRQGGDTGVLFF
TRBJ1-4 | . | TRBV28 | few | TGTGCCAGCAGTTTATCGCGACAGGAAACTAATGAAAAACTGTTTTTT | CASSLSRQETNEKLFF
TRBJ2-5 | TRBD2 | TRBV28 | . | TGTGCCGGCAGTTTAGCCCACCCCAGTCTGGGACTAGCGGGAGCTGTGGGGGAGACCCAGTACTTC | CAGSLAHPSLGLAGAVGETQYF
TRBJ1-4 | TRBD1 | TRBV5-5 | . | TGTGCCAGCAGCTGGACAGGGAATGAAAAACTGTTTTTT | CASSWTGNEKLFF
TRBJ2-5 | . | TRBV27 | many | TGTGCCAGCAGTTTAAGGGCAGCCCAAGAGACCCAGTACTTC | CASSLRAAQETQYF
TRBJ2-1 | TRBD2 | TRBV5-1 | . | TGCGCCAGCAGCTTGACCCAGGGACTAGCGGGAATTCCCAATGTGCAGTTCTTC | CASSLTQGLAGIPNVQFF
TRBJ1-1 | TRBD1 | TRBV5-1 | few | TGCGCCAGCAGCTATTACGACAGGGATGGAACTGAAGCTTTCTTT | CASSYYDRDGTEAFF
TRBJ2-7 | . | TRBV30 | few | TGTGCCTGGAGTCGCGACAGCAGGGGACCCTACGAGCAGTACTTC | CAWSRDSRGPYEQYF
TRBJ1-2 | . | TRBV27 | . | TGTGCCAGCAGCTACGGGCCGGGGGCCAACGGCTACACCTTC | CASSYGPGANGYTF
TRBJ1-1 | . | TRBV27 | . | TGTGCCAGCAGTTTCTCCAGGAACACTGAAGCTTTCTTT | CASSFSRNTEAFF
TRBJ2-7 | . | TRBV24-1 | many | TGTGCCACCAGTTCAGGAGGATTGGTGTACGAGCAGTACTTC | CATSSGGLVYEQYF
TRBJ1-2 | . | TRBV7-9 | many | TGTGCCAGCAGCTTAGTCGCCCGGACGGACCCTAACTATGGCTACACCTTC | CASSLVARTDPNYGYTF
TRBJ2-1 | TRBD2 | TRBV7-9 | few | TGTGCCAGCAGCCCAAAACAGGGGTCGGCTAGCGGGAGGGCCTCGAATGAGCAGTTCTTC | CASSPKQGSASGRASNEQFF
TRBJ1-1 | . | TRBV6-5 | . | TGTGCCAGCAGTTACGGTCGGGGGAGGAACACTGAAGCTTTCTTT | CASSYGRGRNTEAFF
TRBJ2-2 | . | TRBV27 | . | TGTGCCAGCAGTTCCTTCACCGGGGAGCTGTTTTTT | CASSSFTGELFF
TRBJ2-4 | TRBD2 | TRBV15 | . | TGTGCCACCAGGATAGCGGGAGAGTTCAACGGGCGGTACTTC | CATRIAGEFNGRYF
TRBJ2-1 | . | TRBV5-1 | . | TGCGCCAGCAGCTTGAGGCGGTACAATGAGCAGTTCTTC | CASSLRRYNEQFF
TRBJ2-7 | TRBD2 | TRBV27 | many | TGTGCCAGCAGTTTTCAGTGGACTAGCGGCTCCTACGAGCAGTACTTC | CASSFQWTSGSYEQYF
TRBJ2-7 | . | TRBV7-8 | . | TGTGCCAGCAGCTTAGCCCCGACAGCCTCCTACGAGCAGTACTTC | CASSLAPTASYEQYF
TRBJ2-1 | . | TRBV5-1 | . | TGCGCCAGCTCCGGACCGGCGGGGGAGCAGTTCTTC | CASSGPAGEQFF
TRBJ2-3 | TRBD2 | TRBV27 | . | TGTGCCAGCAGTCCCCCGTATCGGAGACTAGCGGGAGGTGGAGATACGCAGTATTTT | CASSPPYRRLAGGGDTQYF
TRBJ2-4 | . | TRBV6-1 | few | TGTGCCAGCAGTGACTGGCGATCCAAAAACATTCAGTACTTC | CASSDWRSKNIQYF
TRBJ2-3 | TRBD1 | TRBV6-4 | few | TGTGCCAGCAGTGATGAACCGGGACAGAAAGATACGCAGTATTTT | CASSDEPGQKDTQYF
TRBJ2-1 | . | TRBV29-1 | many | TGCAGCGTTGAAGTTCAGGCAGGTTATGTGAATGAGCAGTTCTTC | CSVEVQAGYVNEQFF
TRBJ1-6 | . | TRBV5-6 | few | TGTGCCAGCAGCTTTTCGCGCTCGGGGGTGTATAATTCACCCCTCCACTTT | CASSFSRSGVYNSPLHF
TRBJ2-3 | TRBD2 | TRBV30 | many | TGTGCCTGGAGTGAGTGGGAGGGGACAGATACGCAGTATTTT | CAWSEWEGTDTQYF
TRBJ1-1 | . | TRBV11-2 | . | TGTGCCAGCAGCTATTACGAGGGGATTAACACTGAAGCTTTCTTT | CASSYYEGINTEAFF
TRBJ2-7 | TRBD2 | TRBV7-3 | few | TGTGCCAGCAGCTCCTCCGGGGGGCCTCTAGCGGGAGAACCCTACAATGAGCAGTACTTC | CASSSSGGPLAGEPYNEQYF
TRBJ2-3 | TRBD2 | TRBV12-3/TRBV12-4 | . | TGTGCCAGCAGTCGGAGCCGACTAGCGGGAGGGGGCACAGATACGCAGTATTTT | CASSRSRLAGGGTDTQYF
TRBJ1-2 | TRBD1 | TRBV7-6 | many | TGTGCCAGCAGCTACGGGACAGGGGATGGCTACACCTTC | CASSYGTGDGYTF
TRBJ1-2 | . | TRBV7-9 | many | TGTGCCAGCAGCCCCCGGACCGGGCTGGGCTATGGCTACACCTTC | CASSPRTGLGYGYTF
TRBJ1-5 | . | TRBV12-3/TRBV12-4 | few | TGTGCCAGCAGTTTGGTGGCCGGTAATCAGCCCCAGCATTTT | CASSLVAGNQPQHF
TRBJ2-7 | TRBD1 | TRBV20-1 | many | TGCAGTGCTAGGGCTGGGACAGTACTACCCTACGAGCAGTACTTC | CSARAGTVLPYEQYF
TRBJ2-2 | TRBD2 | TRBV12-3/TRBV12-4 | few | TGTGCCAGCAGCCTACTAGCGGGAGGGTTCACCGGGGAGCTGTTTTTT | CASSLLAGGFTGELFF
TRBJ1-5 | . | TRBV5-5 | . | TGTGCCAGCAGCTTGGTGGGCGGCCGGCCCCAGCATTTT | CASSLVGGRPQHF
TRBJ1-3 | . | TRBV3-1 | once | TGTGCCAGCAGATCGATCGGCTCTGGAAACACCATATATTTT | CASRSIGSGNTIYF
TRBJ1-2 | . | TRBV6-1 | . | TGTGCCAGCAGTGAAGCTAGGACAGTCAACTATGGCTACACCTTC | CASSEARTVNYGYTF
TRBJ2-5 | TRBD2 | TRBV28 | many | TGTGCCAGCAGTCTGACTAGCGGGAGGGTGGAGCAGTACTTC | CASSLTSGRVEQYF
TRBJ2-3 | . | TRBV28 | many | TGTGCCAGCAGTTTCATTGGCCGGGAGACAGATACGCAGTATTTT | CASSFIGRETDTQYF
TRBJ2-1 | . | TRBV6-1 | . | TGTGCCAGCAGGAACCCCCGGGGCCAAAATGAGCAGTTCTTC | CASRNPRGQNEQFF
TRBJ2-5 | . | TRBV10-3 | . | TGTGCCATCAGTAGTAGTGGGGAGACCCAGTACTTC | CAISSSGETQYF
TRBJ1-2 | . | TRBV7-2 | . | TGTGCCAGCAGCCCCGGGCACAGGGCGGGTGGCTACACCTTC | CASSPGHRAGGYTF
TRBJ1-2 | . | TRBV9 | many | TGTGCCAGCAGCGTAGTGCCTGGGACTAACTATGGCTACACCTTC | CASSVVPGTNYGYTF
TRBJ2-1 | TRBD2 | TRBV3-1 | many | TGTGCCAGCAGCCCTAGCAGGAAGGTAGCGGGGGGGGTCTCCTACAATGAGCAGTTCTTC | CASSPSRKVAGGVSYNEQFF
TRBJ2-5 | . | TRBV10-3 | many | TGTGCCACCTCCGGGCACAGGGCCCTCCAAGAGACCCAGTACTTC | CATSGHRALQETQYF
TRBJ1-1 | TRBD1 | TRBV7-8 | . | TGTGCCAGCAGCTTAGCAGTTCGTGGCAGGGGGTCTAAAGCTTTCTTT | CASSLAVRGRGSKAFF
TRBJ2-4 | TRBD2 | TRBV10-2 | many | TGCGCCAGTTATAGCGAGCGGGAGGACATTCAGTACTTC | CASYSEREDIQYF